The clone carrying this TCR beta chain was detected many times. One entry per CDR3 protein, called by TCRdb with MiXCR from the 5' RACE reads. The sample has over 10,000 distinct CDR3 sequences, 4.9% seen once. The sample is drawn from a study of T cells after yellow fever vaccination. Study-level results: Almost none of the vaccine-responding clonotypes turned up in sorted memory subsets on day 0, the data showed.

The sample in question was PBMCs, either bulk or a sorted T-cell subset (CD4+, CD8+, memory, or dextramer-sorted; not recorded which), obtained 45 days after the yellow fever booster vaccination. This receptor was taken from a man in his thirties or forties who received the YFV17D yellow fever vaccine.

For the CDR3, the DNA is TGTGCCAGCAGAGCGGGAGGATGGGAGACCCAGTACTTC. Translation gives CASRAGGWETQYF. The V and J genes are TRBV7-2 and TRBJ2-5, with 9 nucleotides matching TRBD2. CDR3 length equals 13 residues. V shed 6 bases, J shed 5 bases, and the junction held 4 bases outside the gene matches. Germline loops: CDR1 SGHTA, CDR2 FQGNSA.